A selection of T cell receptor beta chains follows, all from one sample in a study of T-cell memory formation after mild COVID-19. MiXCR, run by TCRdb on the 5' RACE reads, gives a single entry per CDR3 protein. This table has more than 250,000 distinct CDR3 sequences, around 17% appearing once. Sequences were obtained from PBMCs or a T cell subset sorted from them (not recorded which). The source is a man younger than 30 who had mild COVID-19 (a few samples of this study predate the infection). Cell type and time point are not known. Each CDR3 is given with its conserved first and last residue. The D gene is left open where the match is weak. Where a row states a size, it is once, few, many or the class of an expanded clone; other rows omit it.

D gene	clone size	V gene	J gene	CDR3 DNA	CDR3 protein
-	-	TRBV27	TRBJ1-2	TGTGCCAGCAGTTTGCGGCGGAATAACTATGGCTACACCTTC	CASSLRRNNYGYTF
-	many	TRBV7-2	TRBJ2-3	TGTGCCAGCAGCTTAGGGCCGGGGGCAGATACGCAGTATTTT	CASSLGPGADTQYF
TRBD2	-	TRBV5-1	TRBJ2-3	TGCGCCAGCAGCCGGGGGGAGGTCACAGATACGCAGTATTTT	CASSRGEVTDTQYF
TRBD2	few	TRBV4-3	TRBJ2-1	TGCGCCAGCAGCCAGTCGTATAGCGGGGACCTCTGGAATGAGCAGTTCTTC	CASSQSYSGDLWNEQFF
-	few	TRBV6-6	TRBJ1-2	TGTGCCATTGAGCCGATGTCTGGCTATGGCTACACCTTC	CAIEPMSGYGYTF
-	few	TRBV5-1	TRBJ2-3	TGCGCCACCGATCCCTTGCGAGGCACAGATACGCAGTATTTT	CATDPLRGTDTQYF
-	few	TRBV6-6	TRBJ1-4	TGTGCCGGCGGGGTCGGCACCTTGGGGGAAAAACTGTTTTTT	CAGGVGTLGEKLFF
TRBD1	few	TRBV7-2	TRBJ2-5	TGTGCCAGCAGCGCCCGGACAGGGGCCAGGGAGACCCAGTACTTC	CASSARTGARETQYF
-	few	TRBV5-1	TRBJ1-1	TGCGCCAGCAGCTCAACAGGGCCCACTGAAGCTTTCTTT	CASSSTGPTEAFF
TRBD1	few	TRBV5-4	TRBJ1-4	TGTGCCAGCAGCGCAATCTCCGGGACAGACCATGAAAAACTGTTTTTT	CASSAISGTDHEKLFF
TRBD2	few	TRBV5-1	TRBJ2-5	TGCGCCAGCACCGTAGCGGGGGCCGTAACCCAGTACTTC	CASTVAGAVTQYF
-	-	TRBV12-5	TRBJ2-1	TGTGCTAGTGGTTTGGCCCGGGGTGAGCAGTTCTTC	CASGLARGEQFF
-	-	TRBV7-9	TRBJ1-2	TGTGCCAGCAGCTCGACAGTGGCCAACTATGGCTACACCTTC	CASSSTVANYGYTF
-	few	TRBV4-1	TRBJ2-5	TGCGCCAGCAGCCAAGAAGGCGGAGCGAACGATAATAGAGAGACCCAGTACTTC	CASSQEGGANDNRETQYF
-	few	TRBV7-8	TRBJ2-1	TGTGCCAGCAGCTTAGAACCAGCCGCCTACAATGAGCAGTTCTTC	CASSLEPAAYNEQFF
-	few	TRBV12-3/TRBV12-4	TRBJ1-2	TGTGCCAGCAGGAAAGGAGGCTATGGCTACACCTTC	CASRKGGYGYTF
-	-	TRBV27	TRBJ2-2	TGTGCCAGCAGTCCTAAGGACATCCCGCAATTTCCCGGGGAGCTGTTTTTT	CASSPKDIPQFPGELFF
-	-	TRBV6-2/TRBV6-3	TRBJ2-3	TGTGCCAGCAGTTACCAGGGTATCCCCACAGATACGCAGTATTTT	CASSYQGIPTDTQYF
-	-	TRBV7-2	TRBJ2-5	TGTGCCAGCAGCTTACCCCCGGGACTCCTTACAGAGACCCAGTACTTC	CASSLPPGLLTETQYF
-	many	TRBV5-1	TRBJ2-7	TGCGCCAGCAGCCGGGGGTCCGACGAGCAGTACTTC	CASSRGSDEQYF
TRBD1	-	TRBV3-1	TRBJ1-3	TGTGCCAGCAGCCAAGACCCACAGGGGTCCGGAAACACCATATATTTT	CASSQDPQGSGNTIYF
-	-	TRBV2	TRBJ2-2	TGTGCCAGCAGTGAAGCAGGTCCCGGGGAGCTGTTTTTT	CASSEAGPGELFF
-	few	TRBV12-3/TRBV12-4	TRBJ2-7	TGTGCCAGCAGCCTGAGCAGGGTCGAGCAGTACTTC	CASSLSRVEQYF
-	-	TRBV6-4	TRBJ1-5	TGTGCCAGCAGTGAGAACCCAGCTTGCAATCAGCCCCAGCATTTT	CASSENPACNQPQHF
-	few	TRBV7-9	TRBJ2-4	TGTGCCAGCAGCTCCCTCGGGGCCAAAAACATTCAGTACTTC	CASSSLGAKNIQYF
-	once	TRBV6-5	TRBJ1-2	TGTGCCAGCAGAATTGGAGGGGCCAGCTATGGCTACACCTTC	CASRIGGASYGYTF
-	few	TRBV2	TRBJ1-2	TGTGCCAGCAGTCCGGAGAGGTCCCGGGGCTACACCTTC	CASSPERSRGYTF
TRBD1	-	TRBV6-5	TRBJ2-5	TGTGCCAGCAGAGAACAGGGGATCAGGGAGACCCAGTACTTC	CASREQGIRETQYF
TRBD2	many	TRBV12-3/TRBV12-4	TRBJ2-1	TGTGCCAGCAGAAGCAGGACTAGCGGGGGGGCCGTTGGTCCCACATGGTACAATGAGCAGTTCTTC	CASRSRTSGGAVGPTWYNEQFF
TRBD2	-	TRBV7-2	TRBJ2-5	TGTGCCAGCAGCCAGCAAACGGGACTAGCGGGGGGGGAGACCCAGTACTTC	CASSQQTGLAGGETQYF
-	few	TRBV2	TRBJ1-6	TGTGCCAGCACTGCTTGGGTTTCACCCCTCCACTTT	CASTAWVSPLHF